The entry that follows covers one T cell receptor (beta chain) sequence. Its binding antigen is unknown. Per-base quality was not reported, and no clone a single base away is much larger than it. These data belong to a study of T cell responses to AZD1222 COVID-19 vaccine (dated by TCRdb to 2020 to 2022). Some background on the complete study: AZD1222 recipients with second doses at about 4 weeks or about 12 weeks were pooled, because spike-specific TCR depth and breadth did not differ between schedules. A total of 230 to 250 trial participants underwent TCR sequencing, of whom around 200 received two doses of AZD1222 and some 25 received two doses of the MenACWY control vaccine. Trial participants were enrolled by age into subgroups of 18-55, 56-69 and 70-plus years, and about 150, 27 and 61 TCR-sequenced participants, respectively, were included in these subgroups. What the research found in general, with its limitations: The 56-69-year group was small, and its depth increase did not reach significance, likely because of low power. Most participants were white British and females outnumbered males, and the authors suggested that clonal diversity may have been underestimated. Because no samples from the day 14 peak response were available, repertoires could be characterized only after the peak T cell response. The whole spike protein was spanned by vaccine-associated CD4 TCRs, and dominant responses were seen in regions 160-218 and 743-854. Reportedly, almost half of the unique spike-specific TCRs recognized epitopes lying outside the regions that are mutated in the B.1.351 and B.1.1.7 variants. Only six AZD1222 recipients were SARS-CoV-2 seropositive at baseline, limiting conclusions about previously exposed vaccinees. After two AZD1222 doses, spike-specific TCR breadth and depth were significantly higher than at day 0 and than in MenACWY recipients.

Taken with the paper, the label for time point translates to: baseline before first vaccination. Vaccinee samples came from UK trials COV001 and COV002, including a single-blind randomized controlled phase 2/3 trial of AZD1222 (ChAdOx1 nCoV-19) in healthy adults. For TCRbeta chain sequencing, PBMC samples from trial participants were taken at day 0 and at day 28 after the second dose. The CDR3 regions of human TCRbeta chains were analyzed by immunosequencing. The study's processing was this. TCRs in the repertoires were matched against a reference library of SARS-CoV-2-specific TCRs that had been generated with the MIRA antigen-specificity platform. Breadth meant the fraction of unique TCRs that were SARS-CoV-2-associated, whereas depth meant the fraction of total T cells that were SARS-CoV-2-associated. Using the MIRA data, each spike-specific TCR was assigned both to the spike region to which the TCR was reactive and to a CD4 or CD8 class. Log10-transformed breadth and depth values were compared by one-way ANOVA with Sidak's multiple comparisons tests. TCRdb retrieved this table from immuneACCESS and kept in-frame rearrangements only. Not all clones are present; in checked studies, unresolved V genes account for under half, and no reason is known for the remainder. Clonal size and the V and J genes are those of that table, whereas D and trimming came from the DNA. This sample comprises about 120,000 clones, approximately 83% of them detected only once. Together, the top ten hold about 8.6% of the sample.

The sample was peripheral blood, taken on day 0 of AZD1222 vaccination. This TCR came from an adult in good health.

The base sequence is TGTGCCAGCAGTATAGGGTCGGGAGACACTGAAGCTTTCTTT. Its amino acids are CASSIGSGDTEAFF. The chain couples TRBV6-5 to TRBJ1-1; the D gene is not confidently resolved. Spanning cysteine to phenylalanine, the CDR3 consists of 14 amino acids. This entry keeps only the CDR3 DNA: 42 bases, framed from base 1. The junction shows trimming of 5 bases on V and 3 bases on J, plus 13 bases between the germline ends. The germline V gene gives CDR1 as MNHEY and CDR2 as SVGAGI.